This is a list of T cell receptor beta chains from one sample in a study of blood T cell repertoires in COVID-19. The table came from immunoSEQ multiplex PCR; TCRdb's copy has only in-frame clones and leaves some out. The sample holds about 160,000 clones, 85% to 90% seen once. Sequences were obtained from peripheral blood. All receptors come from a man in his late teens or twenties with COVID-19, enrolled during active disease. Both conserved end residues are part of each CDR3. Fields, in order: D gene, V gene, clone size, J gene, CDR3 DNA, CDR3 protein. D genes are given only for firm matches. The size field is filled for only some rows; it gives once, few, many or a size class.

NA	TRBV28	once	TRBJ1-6	TGTGCCAGCAGTTCTGGGGGGGGTTCACCCCTCCACTTT	CASSSGGGSPLHF
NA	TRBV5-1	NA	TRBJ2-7	TGCGCCAGCAGTACCTCAACCAGTACGGGAAGGTACGAGCAGTACTTC	CASSTSTSTGRYEQYF
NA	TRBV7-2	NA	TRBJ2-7	TGTGCCAGCAGCTCTTCCTCGGGACTTAACTACGAGCAGTACTTC	CASSSSSGLNYEQYF
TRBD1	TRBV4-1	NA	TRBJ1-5	TGCGCCAGCAGCGCCCGGGACAGGGGGCCTCAGCCCCAGCATTTT	CASSARDRGPQPQHF
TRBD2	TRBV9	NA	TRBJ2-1	TGTGCCAGCAGCATATCCGGGACTACGAACAATGAGCAGTTCTTC	CASSISGTTNNEQFF
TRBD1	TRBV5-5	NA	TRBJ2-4	TGTGCCAGCGCAGACAGGGGTTCAGCCAAAAACATTCAGTACTTC	CASADRGSAKNIQYF
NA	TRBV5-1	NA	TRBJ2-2	TGCGCCAGCAGCTTGGTTATGGGGCCCACCGGGGAGCTGTTTTTT	CASSLVMGPTGELFF
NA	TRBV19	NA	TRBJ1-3	TGTGCCAGTAGTATCCAGTGGGCAGGAGGAAACACCATATATTTT	CASSIQWAGGNTIYF
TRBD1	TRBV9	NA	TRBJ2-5	TGTGCCAGCAGCGGGCCGGGGGACAGGGGACAAGAGACCCAGTACTTC	CASSGPGDRGQETQYF
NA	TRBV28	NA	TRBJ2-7	TGTGCCAGCAGTTTGAGGGGGAGAGGCGGATACGAGCAGTACTTC	CASSLRGRGGYEQYF
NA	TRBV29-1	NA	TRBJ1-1	TGCAGCGTTGGCAGCACTGAAGCTTTCTTT	CSVGSTEAFF
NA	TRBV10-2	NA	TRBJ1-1	TGCGCCAGCAGCCAAACTTGGACAGAAGCTTTCTTT	CASSQTWTEAFF
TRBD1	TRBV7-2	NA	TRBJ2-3	TGTGCCAGCAGGATAGGACAGGGCACAGATACGCAGTATTTT	CASRIGQGTDTQYF
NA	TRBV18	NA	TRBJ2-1	TGTGCCAGCTCACCAACTAGCAAGAATGAGCAGTTCTTC	CASSPTSKNEQFF
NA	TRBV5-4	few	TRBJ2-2	TGTGCCAGCACCCTGGGGGGAGAGTCGACCGGGGAGCTGTTTTTT	CASTLGGESTGELFF
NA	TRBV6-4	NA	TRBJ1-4	TGTGCCAGCAGTCCAAGGGGGGGCAGTGATGAAAAACTGCTTTTT	CASSPRGGSDEKLLF
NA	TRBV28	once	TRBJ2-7	TGTGCCAGCAGTCTCGGGATCTACTACGAGCAGTACTTC	CASSLGIYYEQYF
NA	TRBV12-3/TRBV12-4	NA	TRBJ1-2	TGTGCCAGCAGCTTACAGGGAAATGGCTACACCTTC	CASSLQGNGYTF
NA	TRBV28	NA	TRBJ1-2	TGTGCCAGCAGGGGGGGGCCGTTATCTAACTATGGCTACACCTTC	CASRGGPLSNYGYTF
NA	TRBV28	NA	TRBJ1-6	TGTGCCAGCAGCCGCACAAGCTATAATTCACCCCTCCACTTT	CASSRTSYNSPLHF
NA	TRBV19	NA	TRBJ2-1	TGTGCCAGTAGTATAGATCAATCTGGGGCTAGCGTCTACAATGAGCAGTTCTTC	CASSIDQSGASVYNEQFF
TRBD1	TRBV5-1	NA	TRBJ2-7	TGCGCCAGCAGCCGCTCAGGGACAGGGGGCTACGACGAGCAGTACTTC	CASSRSGTGGYDEQYF
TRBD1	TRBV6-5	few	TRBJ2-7	TGTGCCAGCAGCGGCGGGACAGGGGGCTACGAGCAGTACTTC	CASSGGTGGYEQYF
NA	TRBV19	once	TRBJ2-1	TGTGCCAGTAGTACCTCGCCCGGTGCGGGCAATGAGCAGTTCTTC	CASSTSPGAGNEQFF
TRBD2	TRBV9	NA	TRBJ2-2	TGTGCCAGCAGCGTCGGACTAGCGGGAACCGGGGAGCTGTTTTTT	CASSVGLAGTGELFF
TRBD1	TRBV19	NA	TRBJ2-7	TGTGCCAGTAGTATAGATCTATGGGGGACAGGGCGGGACGAGCAGTACTTC	CASSIDLWGTGRDEQYF